Below, 9 T cell receptor beta chains from the same sample are listed, as sequenced in a study of technical replicates of blood from several donors. Repertoires were generated with immunoSEQ multiplex PCR, while TCRdb's copy carries only in-frame clones and drops some. The table shows tens of thousands of clones, with roughly 98% occurring only once. The specimen sequenced was T cells isolated from PBMCs. The source is a human donor in good health.

As for this clone: At one end the junction does not follow the germline gene, possibly because of a read error. The V call is TRBV27, the J call TRBJ2-7; no reliable D call. Germline-derived CDR1 and CDR2 are MNHEY and SMNVEV (reference sequence). The CDR3 extends over 13 amino acids. The CDR3 is CASRWLPSNEQYF. CDR3 DNA sequence: TGTGCCAGCAGATGGCTTCCCTCCAACGAGCAGTACTTC.

This rearrangement joins TRBV7-9 to TRBJ1-1, with no clear D. Germline V gene data show CDR1 as SEHNR and CDR2 as FQNEAQ (reference sequence). The CDR3 runs 13 residues. V lost 0 bases, J lost 10 bases, and 12 bases lay in between. CDR3 in amino acids: CASSLARGRGAFF. In nucleotides, the CDR3 is TGTGCCAGCAGCTTAGCCCGGGGTCGAGGAGCTTTCTTT. The complete variable domain, with remaining parts taken from reference TRBV7-9 and TRBJ1-1, reads DTGVSQNPRHKITKRGQNVTFRCDPISEHNRLYWYRQTLGQGPEFLTYFQNEAQLEKSRLLSDRFSAERPKGSFSTLEIQRTEQGDSAMYLCASSLARGRGAFFGQGTRLTVV.

CDR3 coding DNA: TGTGCCAGCACCCCCGTGGCGGGGCGCGGCACTGAAGCTTTCTTT. This encodes CASTPVAGRGTEAFF. V gene TRBV7-2 combines with J gene TRBJ1-1; D may be TRBD1 (5 bases). The germline V gene has CDR1 SGHTA and CDR2 FQGNSA. This CDR3 region has 15 residues. V was shortened by 7 bases and J by 4 bases, with 19 bases between the two germline ends.

In its sample, this clone was seen once. The chain combines TRBV6-5 with TRBJ2-3, with 10 bases aligning to TRBD2. This CDR3 region has 15 residues. Looked up from germline, CDR1 is MNHEY and CDR2 is SVGAGI. Trimming cost V 2 bases and J 5 bases; bases outside gene matches: 4. DNA of the CDR3: TGTGCCAGCAGTTACAGCGGGGGGGCCATAGATACGCAGTATTTT. Translating gives CASSYSGGAIDTQYF.

This chain links TRBV25-1 with TRBJ2-5; D is possibly TRBD1 (5 bases). The V end was cut by 3 bases, the J end by 1 base, with 6 bases between. Germline V lookup: CDR1 MGHDK, CDR2 SYGVNS. The CDR3 has 13 residues. CDR3 bases: TGTGCCAGCAGTGAGACAGTCCAAGAGACCCAGTACTTC. Protein: CASSETVQETQYF.

This chain uses TRBV27 with TRBJ2-7; 13 bases agree with TRBD2. V gave up 5 bases and J gave up 6 bases; unmatched junction bases: 7. The CDR3 extends over 15 amino acids. Per germline, CDR1 MNHEY and CDR2 SMNVEV (reference sequence). The CDR3 nucleotides read TGTGCCAGCAGTCAAGGACTAGCGGGAGCTCGCGAGCAGTACTTC. Protein sequence: CASSQGLAGAREQYF.

This chain joins TRBV14 and TRBJ2-7; weak D call: TRBD1 (5 bases). V shed 5 bases and J shed 5 bases, with 22 bases lying between them. Germline V gene sequence: CDR1 SGHDN, CDR2 FVKESK. The CDR3 spans 16 residues. CDR3 coding DNA: TGTGCCAGCAGCACAGGACGGATAACACCTCGTCACGAGCAGTACTTC. It yields the protein CASSTGRITPRHEQYF. The whole variable domain, remainder taken from reference TRBV14 and TRBJ2-7, is EAGVTQFPSHSVIEKGQTVTLRCDPISGHDNLYWYRRVMGKEIKFLLHFVKESKQDESGMPNNRFLAERTGGTYSTLKVQPAELEDSGVYFCASSTGRITPRHEQYFGPGTRLTVT.

V usage is TRBV14 and J usage is TRBJ1-1, with D possibly being TRBD1 (5 bases). CDR3 size: 13 residues. CDR1 is SGHDN, CDR2 FVKESK, per germline. The germline V and J ends were trimmed by 4 bases and 9 bases, with 15 bases remaining between them. As DNA, the CDR3 is TGTGCCAGCAGCCCAGCTGGGATGGGGCAAGCTTTCTTT. This encodes CASSPAGMGQAFF. Complete variable domain (other parts from reference TRBV14 and TRBJ1-1): EAGVTQFPSHSVIEKGQTVTLRCDPISGHDNLYWYRRVMGKEIKFLLHFVKESKQDESGMPNNRFLAERTGGTYSTLKVQPAELEDSGVYFCASSPAGMGQAFFGQGTRLTVV.

This clone was counted a single time. The CDR3 sequence: CASSVGQVDYGYTF. In DNA form, the CDR3 reads TGTGCCAGCAGTGTAGGACAGGTCGACTATGGCTACACCTTC. This rearrangement joins TRBV6-5 to TRBJ1-2, with 7 bases that match TRBD1. V shed 5 bases, J shed 3 bases, and the junction held 6 bases outside the gene matches. CDR3 length equals 14 residues. Germline CDR1 and CDR2: MNHEY and SVGAGI.